The 25 T cell receptor beta chains below come from one sample, sequenced in a study of blood T cell repertoires in COVID-19. Some clones are missing from TCRdb's copy, which holds only in-frame ones; the method was immunoSEQ multiplex PCR. The sample has around 140,000 clones; about four fifths are singletons. Specimen: peripheral blood. The origin of the receptors is a man aged 70-80 years who had recovered from COVID-19.

This clone was found many times. The chain joins TRBV30 to TRBJ1-2; TRBD1 is a possible D gene (5 bases). CDR1 GTSNPN and CDR2 SVGIG come from the germline V gene (reference sequence). Trimming removed 3 bases at V and 4 bases at J, with 12 bases between. This CDR3 has 13 residues. CDR3 coding DNA: TGTGCCTGGAGCCCAGGGATCTCCTATGGCTACACCTTC. Translated, it gives CAWSPGISYGYTF. Looking up the rest from reference TRBV30 and TRBJ1-2 gives the full variable domain: SQTIHQWPATLVQPVGSPLSLECTVEGTSNPNLYWYRQAAGRGLQLLFYSVGIGQISSEVPQNLSASRPQDRQFILSSKKLLLSDSGFYLCAWSPGISYGYTFGSGTRLTVV.

This chain connects TRBV7-3 to TRBJ2-3; 7 bases are a match to TRBD2. There are 15 residues in the CDR3. J gave up 0 bases and V 5 bases, and 5 bases lay outside the gene matches. CDR1 is SGHTA and CDR2 is FQGTGA in the germline V gene. The CDR3 bases are TGTGCCAGCAGCCTTCTAGCGGCTAGCACAGATACGCAGTATTTT. Its protein is CASSLLAASTDTQYF.

The chain has TRBV6-6 and TRBJ1-2; D gene unclear. Germline CDR1 reads MNHNY; CDR2 reads SVGAGI (reference sequence). This CDR3 comprises 14 residues. The V and J ends lost 0 bases and 4 bases respectively, with 9 bases between them. DNA for the CDR3: TGTGCCAGCAGTTACTCTGCGGGAGTCTATGGCTACACCTTC. This codes for CASSYSAGVYGYTF.

The CDR3 bases are TGTGCCATCAAAAAGGAGACAGGGAGTACTGAAGCTTTCTTT. Translation: CAIKKETGSTEAFF. The rearrangement uses TRBV10-3 and TRBJ1-1, with 7 bases matching TRBD1. The CDR3 is 14 residues long. The ends lost 7 bases at V and 5 bases at J; junction bases unmatched: 10. CDR1 and CDR2 (germline): ENHRY, SYGVKD.

The V call is TRBV11-2, the J call TRBJ2-5; no firm D call. The CDR3 contains 13 residues. Germline-derived CDR1 and CDR2 are SGHAT and FQNNGV. V was trimmed by 4 bases and J by 4 bases, leaving 10 bases between them. CDR3 loop: CASSSIPPETQYF. The CDR3 DNA reads TGTGCCAGCAGCTCTATACCACCAGAGACCCAGTACTTC. The full variable domain, with the rest looked up from reference TRBV11-2 and TRBJ2-5, is EAGVAQSPRYKIIEKRQSVAFWCNPISGHATLYWYQQILGQGPKLLIQFQNNGVVDDSQLPKDRFSAERLKGVDSTLKIQPAKLEDSAVYLCASSSIPPETQYFGPGTRLLVL.

This chain joins TRBV5-1 and TRBJ2-1, with TRBD2 identical over 12 bases. Germline V gene sequence: CDR1 SGHRS, CDR2 YFSETQ. The CDR3 covers 17 residues. V trimming: 1 base; J trimming: 5 bases; junction bases outside the gene matches: 7. The DNA of the CDR3 is TGCGCCAGCAGCTTGTCCCTAGCGGGAGGGAGACACAATGAGCAGTTCTTC. Protein product: CASSLSLAGGRHNEQFF.

The chain combines TRBV7-8 with TRBJ2-7, with D hard to call. The CDR3 covers 15 residues. V lost 1 base and J lost 3, with 13 bases in between. Germline CDR1 SGHVS, CDR2 FQNEAQ. The CDR3 bases are TGTGCCAGCAGCTTAGGGCCTGAACAGATCTACGAGCAGTACTTC. Encoded protein: CASSLGPEQIYEQYF.

This clone turned up a few times. The chain links TRBV4-1 to TRBJ2-5; TRBD1 might be the D (5 bases). Trimming took 0 bases from V and 4 from J, leaving 12 bases between them. Germline CDR1 MGHRA, CDR2 YSYEKL. The CDR3 has 15 amino acids. DNA for the CDR3: TGCGCCAGCAGCCAAGAGCCCCGACAGTTAGAGACCCAGTACTTC. It yields the protein CASSQEPRQLETQYF.

The genes are TRBV19 and TRBJ2-3, with 7 bases lining up with TRBD2. Germline V gene sequence: CDR1 LNHDA, CDR2 SQIVND (reference sequence). The CDR3 spans 14 residues. With V trimmed by 8 bases and J by 2 bases, 7 bases remained unmatched. The CDR3 here is CASAASGNTDTQYF. The CDR3 DNA follows: TGTGCCAGTGCGGCTAGCGGTAACACAGATACGCAGTATTTT.

About this clone itself: A read error may account for a junction end that differs from germline. Other DNA sequences in the same sample also yield this CDR3. The chain uses TRBV27 and TRBJ2-1, with 8 bases fitting TRBD2. The V gene's germline CDR1 is MNHEY and CDR2 SMNVEV (reference sequence). The CDR3 consists of 13 residues. CDR3 nucleotides: TGCGCCAGCAGTTACAAGCGGGAGAATGAGCAGTTCTTC. Translated, it gives CASSYKRENEQFF.

The chain employs TRBV7-8 and TRBJ1-5; 7 positions agree with TRBD1. This CDR3 has 21 amino acids. J lost 1 base, V lost 4 bases, and 22 bases had no gene match. Germline loops: CDR1 SGHVS, CDR2 FQNEAQ. The CDR3 is CASSSGGTAYLSGSSNQPQHF. CDR3 bases: TGTGCCAGCAGCTCAGGGGGGACAGCCTACCTGTCGGGGTCGAGCAATCAGCCCCAGCATTTT.

The chain has TRBV11-2 and TRBJ2-1, with 11 nucleotides matching TRBD2. Germline loops: CDR1 SGHAT, CDR2 FQNNGV. The junction had 15 bases not matched to a gene; V was cut back by 8 bases and J by 9 bases. The CDR3 length is 16 residues. The CDR3 DNA reads TGTGCCAGCGGACCTACTAGCGGGAGTTGGGTAGGTGAGCAGTTCTTC. It codes for CASGPTSGSWVGEQFF.

The V and J genes are TRBV12-3 or TRBV12-4 and TRBJ1-1; 9 bases align to TRBD1. V trimming: 5 bases; J trimming: 13 bases; junction bases outside the gene matches: 8. The CDR3 runs to 12 residues. This CDR3 reads CASSRDRVKGFF. The CDR3 DNA reads TGTGCCAGCAGTAGGGACAGGGTGAAGGGTTTCTTT.

The chain has TRBV5-6 and TRBJ1-1; 8 bases line up with TRBD1. Germline lookup yields CDR1 SGHDT and CDR2 YYEEEE. The CDR3 contains 15 residues. The V segment lost 3 bases and the J segment 3 bases; nucleotides outside the gene matches: 7. This CDR3 reads CASSYGQGTDTEAFF. In DNA, the CDR3 is TGTGCCAGCAGCTATGGACAGGGCACGGACACTGAAGCTTTCTTT.

The J gene is TRBJ2-7, the V gene TRBV4-1; 9 bases align to TRBD2. The junction had 8 bases not matched to a gene; V was cut back by 2 bases and J by 3 bases. The CDR3 spans 16 residues. Germline CDR1 and CDR2: MGHRA and YSYEKL. The CDR3 loop is CASSQSAGGRHYEQYF. The DNA of the CDR3 is TGCGCCAGCAGCCAATCAGCGGGGGGACGCCACTACGAGCAGTACTTC.

V and J are TRBV3-1 (or the pseudogene TRBV3-2) and TRBJ2-7, with 8 bases matching TRBD1. CDR3 length equals 14 residues. Looked up from germline, CDR1 is LGHDT and CDR2 is YNNKEL (reference sequence). Unmatched junction bases numbered 6, after V lost 2 bases and J lost 6 bases. CDR3 in DNA: TGTGCCAGCAGCCAACCGTGGACAGGGTCCGAGCAGTACTTC. Protein: CASSQPWTGSEQYF.

The chain joins TRBV7-9 to TRBJ2-5; 8 bases agree with TRBD1. This CDR3 spans 15 amino acids. Trimming cost V 6 bases and J 0 bases; bases outside gene matches: 6. Per the germline V gene, CDR1 is SEHNR and CDR2 is FQNEAQ (reference sequence). The CDR3 protein is CASSLRTGYQETQYF. CDR3 in DNA: TGTGCCAGCAGTTTGAGGACAGGGTACCAAGAGACCCAGTACTTC.

This clone was detected only a few times. V is TRBV2 and J is TRBJ2-6; possible D gene TRBD1, 5 bases. Germline CDR1 reads SNHLY; CDR2 reads FYNNEI. Trimming shortened V by 2 bases and J by 1 base, and 6 bases separated the two germline ends. The CDR3 runs 15 residues. The CDR3 bases are TGTGCCAGCAGTGAACAGGGATCTGGGGCCAACGTCCTGACTTTC. Translated: CASSEQGSGANVLTF.

The chain uses TRBV30 and TRBJ2-2; TRBD2 matches 12 bases. Losses at the gene ends were 1 base for V and 4 bases for J; bases not matched to a gene: 4. In germline, CDR1 is GTSNPN, CDR2 SVGIG (reference sequence). This CDR3 is 16 amino acids long. The CDR3 nucleotides read TGTGCCTGGAGTGGACTAGCGGGAGTGGGCACCGGGGAGCTGTTTTTT. This translates into CAWSGLAGVGTGELFF.

The chain combines TRBV2 with TRBJ1-2, with D perhaps matching TRBD1 (5 bases). The CDR3 has 14 amino acids. V was clipped by 0 bases and J by 2 bases, with 7 bases between them. Germline lookup yields CDR1 SNHLY and CDR2 FYNNEI. CDR3 DNA: TGTGCCAGCAGTGAAGCCGCAGGGAACTATGGCTACACCTTC. Residues: CASSEAAGNYGYTF.

On this clone itself: Different DNA sequences within this sample yield the same CDR3. This chain joins TRBV5-4 and TRBJ2-2, with D uncertain. The CDR3 spans 14 residues. V dropped 2 bases and J dropped 1 base, with 6 bases sitting between them. The germline V gene encodes CDR1 SGHNT and CDR2 YYREEE (reference sequence). The CDR3 DNA is TGTGCCAGCAGCTTTCGAGGGAACACCGGGGAGCTGTTTTTT. This codes for CASSFRGNTGELFF.

V gene TRBV29-1 combines with J gene TRBJ2-3, with a weak D call TRBD1 (6 bases). The germline V gene has CDR1 SQVTM and CDR2 ANQGSEA. V was trimmed by 8 bases and J by 0 bases, leaving 15 bases between them. The CDR3 runs 14 residues. The CDR3 is CSHVRDTSTDTQYF. The CDR3 DNA follows: TGCAGCCACGTCAGGGACACCAGCACAGATACGCAGTATTTT.

The J gene is TRBJ1-4, the V gene TRBV19, with D tentatively TRBD1 (6 bases). CDR1 is LNHDA and CDR2 is SQIVND in the germline V gene (reference sequence). The CDR3 loop spans 13 amino acids. Trimming stripped 10 bases from V and 4 bases from J, with 13 bases between. CDR3 sequence: CATQDSNNEKLFF. CDR3 DNA: TGTGCCACCCAGGACAGTAATAATGAAAAACTGTTTTTT.

CDR3 bases: TGCGCCAGCAGCCAAACCCTGGCACCTGGTGGCACAGATACGCAGTATTTT. It encodes CASSQTLAPGGTDTQYF. The chain links TRBV4-1 to TRBJ2-3; D not resolved. The CDR3 length is 17 residues. The germline gives CDR1 MGHRA, CDR2 YSYEKL. Trimming took 2 bases from V and 1 from J, leaving 16 bases between them.

The chain links TRBV30 to TRBJ1-2; D is uncertain. The V end was cut by 2 bases, the J end by 4 bases, with 17 bases between. Per the germline V gene, CDR1 is GTSNPN and CDR2 is SVGIG (reference sequence). This CDR3 region has 15 residues. The CDR3 protein is CAWSYGPQRAYGYTF. In DNA, the CDR3 is TGTGCCTGGAGTTATGGACCCCAGAGGGCCTATGGCTACACCTTC. Drawing the rest from reference TRBV30 and TRBJ1-2, the complete variable domain is SQTIHQWPATLVQPVGSPLSLECTVEGTSNPNLYWYRQAAGRGLQLLFYSVGIGQISSEVPQNLSASRPQDRQFILSSKKLLLSDSGFYLCAWSYGPQRAYGYTFGSGTRLTVV.